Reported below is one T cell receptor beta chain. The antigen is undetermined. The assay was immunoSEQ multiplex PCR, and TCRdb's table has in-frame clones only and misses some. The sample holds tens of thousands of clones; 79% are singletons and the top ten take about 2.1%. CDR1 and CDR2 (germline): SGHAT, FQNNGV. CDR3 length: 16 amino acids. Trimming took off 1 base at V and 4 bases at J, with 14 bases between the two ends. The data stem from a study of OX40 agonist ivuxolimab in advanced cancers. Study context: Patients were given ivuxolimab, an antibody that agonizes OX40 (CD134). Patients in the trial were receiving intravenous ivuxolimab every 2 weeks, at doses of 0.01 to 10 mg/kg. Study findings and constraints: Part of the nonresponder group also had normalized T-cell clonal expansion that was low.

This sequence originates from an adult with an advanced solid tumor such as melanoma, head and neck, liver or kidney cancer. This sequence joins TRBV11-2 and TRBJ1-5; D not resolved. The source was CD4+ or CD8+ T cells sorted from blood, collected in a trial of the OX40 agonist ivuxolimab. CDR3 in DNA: TGTGCCAGCAGCTTAGCGGGCTCGGGTAGGAATCAGCCCCAGCATTTT. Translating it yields CASSLAGSGRNQPQHF. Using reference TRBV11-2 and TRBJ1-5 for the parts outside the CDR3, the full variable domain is EAGVAQSPRYKIIEKRQSVAFWCNPISGHATLYWYQQILGQGPKLLIQFQNNGVVDDSQLPKDRFSAERLKGVDSTLKIQPAKLEDSAVYLCASSLAGSGRNQPQHFGDGTRLSIL.